The rows below give T cell receptor beta chains drawn from one sample of a study of beta chain features in type 1 diabetes. Method: immunoSEQ multiplex PCR; TCRdb's copy keeps in-frame clones and lacks some. The sample comprises about 150,000 clones, about 10% of which are singletons, and roughly 1.4% rests with the top ten. Material: naive CD4+ T cells from blood. Receptors originate from a man between 18 and 35 years old in good health. CDR3s include the opening cysteine and the closing phenylalanine or tryptophan. D genes are given only for firm matches. Clone size is stated in some rows and not others, as once, few, many or a class when expanded.

d_call	j_call	v_call	clone_size	cdr3_nt	cdr3_aa
NA	TRBJ1-3	TRBV6-5	few	TGTGCCAGCAGTTACTCGATCCGGAACACCATATATTTT	CASSYSIRNTIYF
TRBD1	TRBJ1-1	TRBV18	NA	TGTGCCAGCTCACCTCGGACAGGGGGCCCTATGAACACTGAAGCTTTCTTT	CASSPRTGGPMNTEAFF
NA	TRBJ2-3	TRBV18	few	TGTGCCAGCTCACCACGTGAGGCGCAAACAGATACGCAGTATTTT	CASSPREAQTDTQYF
TRBD1	TRBJ1-2	TRBV5-1	few	TGCGCCAGCAGCTTGGGAGGGGGCCACTATGGCTACACCTTC	CASSLGGGHYGYTF
NA	TRBJ2-3	TRBV7-2	NA	TGTGCCAGCACCGAGCGGGGCACAGATACGCAGTATTTT	CASTERGTDTQYF
NA	TRBJ2-3	TRBV18	NA	TGTGCCAGCTCACCACCGGTTAGAGATACGCAGTATTTT	CASSPPVRDTQYF
TRBD2	TRBJ2-1	TRBV6-5	few	TGTGCCAGCAGTTTCACGACTAGCGGGGGAAGGAATGAGCAGTTCTTC	CASSFTTSGGRNEQFF
NA	TRBJ2-5	TRBV19	NA	TGTGCCAGTAGTATGTCTAGTCTTGGGACCCAGTACTTC	CASSMSSLGTQYF
NA	TRBJ2-1	TRBV11-2	few	TGTGCCAGCAGCATAAACTGGAATGAGCAGTTCTTC	CASSINWNEQFF
TRBD1	TRBJ1-1	TRBV19	few	TGTGCCAGTAACCCGGGACAGGAGAACACTGAAGCTTTCTTT	CASNPGQENTEAFF
TRBD1	TRBJ2-7	TRBV6-5	few	TGTGCCAGCAGCAAAAGACAGGGGGCGGGGGAGCAGTACTTC	CASSKRQGAGEQYF
TRBD2	TRBJ2-7	TRBV7-9	NA	TGTGCCAGCAGCTTAGGGACTAGCAACGAGCAGTACTTC	CASSLGTSNEQYF
TRBD2	TRBJ2-7	TRBV18	few	TGTGCCAGCTCACCAGGAGCGGGGGGCCCCGACGTGTTCCAGCAGTACTTC	CASSPGAGGPDVFQQYF
TRBD1	TRBJ1-2	TRBV28	few	TGTGCCAGCAGCCTCCGGGACAGCTATGGCTACACCTTC	CASSLRDSYGYTF
NA	TRBJ2-1	TRBV19	few	TGTGCCAGTAGTTCCCGACAGGGAGGAAATGAGCAGTTCTTC	CASSSRQGGNEQFF
NA	TRBJ1-1	TRBV10-3	NA	TGTGCCATCAGGGGGACACTCGAATTGAACACTGAAGCTTTCTTT	CAIRGTLELNTEAFF
NA	TRBJ2-1	TRBV9	few	TGTGCCAGCAGCACCCACCACAGGGTAGAGGGCAATGAGCAGTTCTTC	CASSTHHRVEGNEQFF
TRBD2	TRBJ2-1	TRBV5-1	NA	TGCGCCAGCAGCTTGGCCGGGGGGGGTCCCTACAATGAGCAGTTCTTC	CASSLAGGGPYNEQFF
TRBD1	TRBJ1-5	TRBV2	few	TGTGCCAGCAGCTTGGGTAGGGGGCATCAGCCCCAGCATTTT	CASSLGRGHQPQHF
NA	TRBJ2-4	TRBV28	many	TGTGCCAGCAGTTCGACAGTTATCGTTGCCAAAAACATTCAGTACTTC	CASSSTVIVAKNIQYF
NA	TRBJ1-6	TRBV7-3	NA	TGTGCCAGCAGCTTAGACGGGTCCTATAATTCACCCCTCCACTTT	CASSLDGSYNSPLHF
NA	TRBJ1-5	TRBV5-6	NA	TGTGCCAGCAGCTCCTCCGGACAGCCTTTCAATCAGCCCCAGCATTTT	CASSSSGQPFNQPQHF
NA	TRBJ1-5	TRBV5-6	NA	TGTGCCAGCAGCTTGGGCGAAAGAGGGTTTATGCATTTT	CASSLGERGFMHF
TRBD2	TRBJ2-3	TRBV5-1	NA	TGCGCCAGCAGCCCGAGCGGGGGGGCAAACGCAGATACGCAGTATTTT	CASSPSGGANADTQYF
TRBD1	TRBJ2-7	TRBV28	NA	TGTGCCAGCAGTTTACCGGGACAGCGCTCCTACGAGCAGTACTTC	CASSLPGQRSYEQYF
TRBD1	TRBJ2-7	TRBV6-6	NA	TGTGCCAGCAGGGAACAGGGGCGAAGCTCCTACGAGCAGTACTTC	CASREQGRSSYEQYF
TRBD2	TRBJ2-5	TRBV7-2	NA	TGTGCCAGCAGCACGGCCGGGGGGCAAGAGACCCAGTACTTC	CASSTAGGQETQYF
TRBD1	TRBJ1-2	TRBV5-1	NA	TGCGCCAGCAGCTTGGGGGACAGGGGTTACTATGGCTACACCTTC	CASSLGDRGYYGYTF
TRBD1	TRBJ1-5	TRBV19	NA	TGTGCCAGTAGTGGGACAGGAGTCACTAGCAATCAGCCCCAGCATTTT	CASSGTGVTSNQPQHF
NA	TRBJ1-5	TRBV5-1	NA	TGCGCCAGCAGCCCAGGGGGCAATCAGCCCCAGCATTTT	CASSPGGNQPQHF
TRBD2	TRBJ2-1	TRBV5-4	NA	TGTGCCAGCAGCTTGTTCTTAGCGGGGACGTCCAATGAGCAGTTCTTC	CASSLFLAGTSNEQFF
NA	TRBJ1-5	TRBV30	few	TGTGCCTGGAGTGTAACCGGGTTAAATCAGCCCCAGCATTTT	CAWSVTGLNQPQHF
TRBD2	TRBJ2-1	TRBV6-1	NA	TGTGCCAGCAGTGAAGCGCTAGCGGGGGGATCCTACAATGAGCAGTTCTTC	CASSEALAGGSYNEQFF
NA	TRBJ2-1	TRBV6-5	NA	TGTGCCAGCAGTGATTTGGAGGGGATGAATGAGCAGTTCTTC	CASSDLEGMNEQFF
NA	TRBJ2-7	TRBV6-5	NA	TGTGCCAGCAGTTATCTCTACGAGCAGTACTTC	CASSYLYEQYF
NA	TRBJ1-1	TRBV9	NA	TGTGCCAGCAGCGTAGGAGGAGTCCCCGGGAGCACTGAAGCTTTCTTT	CASSVGGVPGSTEAFF
NA	TRBJ2-3	TRBV10-3	few	TGTGCCACCGGCGACTATTTTACTAGCACAGATACGCAGTATTTT	CATGDYFTSTDTQYF
NA	TRBJ1-6	TRBV7-2	few	TGTGCCAGCAGCGTCAGGGGTTCACCCCTCCACTTT	CASSVRGSPLHF
TRBD1	TRBJ1-5	TRBV6-5	NA	TGTGCCAGCAAGACCGGGACAGGGGTCGATCAGCCCCAGCATTTT	CASKTGTGVDQPQHF
NA	TRBJ2-5	TRBV5-4	few	TGTGCCAGCAGCTTGGGAGGACAGCAAGAGACCCAGTACTTC	CASSLGGQQETQYF
TRBD2	TRBJ2-3	TRBV6-1	NA	TGTGCCAGCAGTGACCGGACCCCTCCCGGGGGGACGCAGTATTTT	CASSDRTPPGGTQYF
NA	TRBJ1-1	TRBV18	NA	TGTGCCAGCTCCCCCGCCCAAGCGAACACTGAAGCTTTCTTT	CASSPAQANTEAFF
NA	TRBJ2-4	TRBV7-2	many	TGTGCCAGCAGCCTGAGAAACATTCAGTACTTC	CASSLRNIQYF
TRBD1	TRBJ2-7	TRBV2	few	TGTGCCAGTGTCCGAGGGGGCTCTCCCTACGAGCAGTACTTC	CASVRGGSPYEQYF
NA	TRBJ2-7	TRBV4-3	few	TGCGCCAGCAGCCAAGAGAGGGCGGGGGCCTCCTCCTACGAGCAGTACTTC	CASSQERAGASSYEQYF
TRBD1	TRBJ1-2	TRBV28	NA	TGTGCCAGCAGGGACGACAGGGGGCCTCGGGGCTACACCTTC	CASRDDRGPRGYTF
NA	TRBJ1-3	TRBV29-1	few	TGCAGCGTTGTAGGTGGAGCCCGTGGAAACACCATATATTTT	CSVVGGARGNTIYF
TRBD1	TRBJ2-3	TRBV7-9	NA	TGTGCCAGCAGCTTAGAGGACAGGATCACAGATACGCAGTATTTT	CASSLEDRITDTQYF
TRBD2	TRBJ2-3	TRBV4-3	few	TGCGCCAGCAGCCAAGGGCTAGCGGGGGGCACAGATACGCAGTATTTT	CASSQGLAGGTDTQYF
NA	TRBJ2-7	TRBV5-4	NA	TGTGCCAGCAGCCGAAGCATGGGACACGACGAGCAGTACTTC	CASSRSMGHDEQYF
NA	TRBJ2-3	TRBV7-6	NA	TGTGCCAGCAGCTTACAGGGTGACACAGATACGCAGTATTTT	CASSLQGDTDTQYF
TRBD1	TRBJ2-1	TRBV5-1	NA	TGCGCCAGCAGCGTGGACAGGACGACCTCCTACAATGAGCAGTTCTTC	CASSVDRTTSYNEQFF
NA	TRBJ2-6	TRBV15	NA	TGTGCCACCAGCAGAGATCTTCCGGGGACTGGGGCCAACGTCCTGACTTTC	CATSRDLPGTGANVLTF
TRBD1	TRBJ2-2	TRBV2	few	TGTGCCAGCAGCCGGGACAGCAACACCGGGGAGCTGTTTTTT	CASSRDSNTGELFF
NA	TRBJ2-1	TRBV5-1	many	TGCGCCAGCAGCTTGGACTTGACAAATCCCTACAATGAGCAGTTCTTC	CASSLDLTNPYNEQFF
NA	TRBJ1-2	TRBV4-1	NA	TGCGCCAGCAGCCAAGTAACGGGGGACTATGGCTACACCTTC	CASSQVTGDYGYTF
NA	TRBJ1-1	TRBV27	few	TGTGCCAGCAGAGGGGATCCATACGGTCTCAATAAAGCTTTCTTT	CASRGDPYGLNKAFF
NA	TRBJ2-3	TRBV7-6	NA	TGTGCCAGCAGCTCAATAACGGGCACAGATACGCAGTATTTT	CASSSITGTDTQYF
NA	TRBJ2-3	TRBV7-2	NA	TGTGCCAGCAGGGAAAGGGGGGGTCTTACAGATACGCAGTATTTT	CASRERGGLTDTQYF
TRBD2	TRBJ2-5	TRBV7-2	NA	TGTGCCAGCAGCCAAAGAGACTCCGGACTAGCGGTGGGAGCCCAGTACTTC	CASSQRDSGLAVGAQYF